Listed here are 10 T cell receptor beta chains from one sample, sequenced in a study of shared clonotypes between healthy human individuals. CD45RO-negative, CCR7-selected cells formed the naive CD8 fraction, which excluded terminally differentiated effector memory CD45RA+ cells. The protocol was immunoSEQ multiplex PCR, while the TCRdb copy is restricted to in-frame clones and leaves out a portion. Here the sample spans under 2,000,000 clones, 85% to 95% being singletons. Source material: naive CD8+ T cells sorted from blood. Receptors were obtained from a man aged 18 to 35 in good health.

The table lists this clone with a few counts. The sample has other DNA sequences that encode this CDR3 too. This chain uses TRBV5-6 with TRBJ1-1; no definite D call. The CDR3 contains 13 residues. The germline gives CDR1 SGHDT, CDR2 YYEEEE. V was cut by 2 bases and J by 0 bases, with 5 bases left in between. The CDR3 here is CASSLEMNTEAFF. The CDR3 nucleotides are TGTGCCAGCAGCTTAGAAATGAACACTGAAGCTTTCTTT.

CDR3 sequence (DNA): TGTGCCAGCAGTGAAACAGGGTGGGGGGAGACCCAGTACTTC. Protein sequence: CASSETGWGETQYF. The chain recombines TRBV2 with TRBJ2-5, with a possible D match to TRBD1 (6 bases). CDR1 and CDR2 from the germline V gene are SNHLY and FYNNEI. This CDR3 is 14 amino acids long. V lost 2 bases, J lost 5 bases, and 12 bases lay in between.

This sequence joins TRBV12-5 and TRBJ1-2; 10 bases agree with TRBD1. This CDR3 region has 16 residues. The V gene's germline CDR1 is LGHNT and CDR2 FRNRAP. Trimming at V came to 6 bases and at J to 1 base, leaving 8 bases not matched to a gene. This CDR3 reads CASGPPGDRGNYGYTF. CDR3 bases: TGTGCTAGTGGCCCCCCGGGGGACAGGGGTAACTATGGCTACACCTTC.

The V call is TRBV9, the J call TRBJ1-2, with TRBD1 matching 10 bases. CDR3 length equals 15 residues. V dropped 4 bases and J dropped 6; count of bases not matched to a gene: 9. From germline, CDR1 is SGDLS and CDR2 YYNGEE. The chain's CDR3 is CASSPGTGEGDGYTF. CDR3 nucleotides: TGTGCCAGCAGCCCCGGGACAGGGGAGGGGGATGGCTACACCTTC.

V is TRBV5-4 and J is TRBJ2-5, with D possibly matching TRBD2 (6 bases). V lost 4 bases, J lost 0 bases, and 10 bases lay in between. Germline V gene data show CDR1 as SGHNT and CDR2 as YYREEE (reference sequence). The length of the CDR3 is 14 residues. The CDR3 nucleotides are TGTGCCAGCAGCGAATCGGGGGACCAAGAGACCCAGTACTTC. Its protein product is CASSESGDQETQYF.

The chain has TRBV6-5 and TRBJ2-3, with 12 nucleotides matching TRBD2. Germline V CDR1 and CDR2: MNHEY, SVGAGI. The V and J ends lost 2 bases and 2 bases, in that order; junction bases with no gene match: 2. The length of the CDR3 is 16 residues. CDR3 residues: CASSYTSGGYTDTQYF. The CDR3 nucleotides are TGTGCCAGCAGTTACACTAGCGGGGGGTACACAGATACGCAGTATTTT.

This chain joins TRBV4-3 and TRBJ2-1; D is undetermined. The CDR3 is 17 amino acids. Per the germline V gene, CDR1 is LGHNA and CDR2 is YSLEER. V was shortened by 0 bases and J by 0 bases, with 12 bases between the two germline ends. DNA for the CDR3: TGCGCCAGCAGCCAAGATCTCGGAGCGCGCTCCTACAATGAGCAGTTCTTC. This translates into CASSQDLGARSYNEQFF.

This chain connects TRBV7-9 to TRBJ2-1; 7 positions agree with TRBD2. There are 14 residues in the CDR3. Germline loops: CDR1 SEHNR, CDR2 FQNEAQ (reference sequence). V lost 4 bases and J lost 4; bases outside the gene matches: 4. The CDR3 loop is CASSSASGYNEQFF. CDR3 nucleotides: TGTGCCAGCAGCTCAGCTAGCGGTTACAATGAGCAGTTCTTC.

The genes are TRBV19 and TRBJ2-7, with TRBD1 matching 7 bases. CDR1 is LNHDA and CDR2 is SQIVND in the germline V gene (reference sequence). V lost 4 bases and J lost 7; bases outside the gene matches: 10. This CDR3 has 14 residues. The CDR3 region has the DNA TGTGCCAGTAGTACTCGGGACAGCCTTCGGGAGCAGTACTTC. This gives the protein CASSTRDSLREQYF.

This clone occurred once. The V and J genes are TRBV14 and TRBJ2-1; the D gene could be TRBD1 or TRBD2 (5 bases each). V dropped 4 bases and J dropped 10 bases, with 17 bases sitting between them. The CDR3 is 14 amino acids. CDR1 SGHDN and CDR2 FVKESK come from the germline V gene. The CDR3 protein is CASSLVGGWGEQFF. The CDR3 region has the DNA TGTGCCAGCAGCCTCGTTGGCGGGTGGGGGGAGCAGTTCTTC.